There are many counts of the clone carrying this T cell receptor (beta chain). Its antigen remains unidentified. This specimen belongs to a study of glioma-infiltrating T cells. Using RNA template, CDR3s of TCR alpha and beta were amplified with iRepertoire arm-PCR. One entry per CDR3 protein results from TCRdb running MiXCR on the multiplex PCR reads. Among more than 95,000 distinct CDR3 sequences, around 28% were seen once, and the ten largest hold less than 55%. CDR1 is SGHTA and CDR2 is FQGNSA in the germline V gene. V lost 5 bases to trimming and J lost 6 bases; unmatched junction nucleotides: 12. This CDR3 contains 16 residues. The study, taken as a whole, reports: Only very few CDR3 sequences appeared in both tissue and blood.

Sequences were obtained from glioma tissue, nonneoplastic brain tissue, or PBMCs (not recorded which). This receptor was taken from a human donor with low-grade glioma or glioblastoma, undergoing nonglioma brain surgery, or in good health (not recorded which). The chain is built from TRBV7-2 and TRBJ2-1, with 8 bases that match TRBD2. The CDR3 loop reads CASSPGGLAIGNEQFF. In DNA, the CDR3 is TGTGCCAGCAGCCCCGGCGGACTAGCAATAGGCAATGAGCAGTTCTTC.